This T cell receptor beta chain is drawn from a study of OX40 agonist ivuxolimab in advanced cancers. In the study overall: Patients receiving dose escalation had hepatocellular carcinoma, melanoma, renal cell or head and neck cancer. Three partial responders included one hepatocellular carcinoma patient and two cutaneous melanoma patients. Study-level findings and limits: The study observed clonal expansion of CD4+ and CD8+ blood T cells by week 6 at 0.1 to 3.0 mg/kg.

Germline CDR1 and CDR2: SGHTA and FQGNSA. This CDR3 has 14 residues. The V and J ends lost 4 bases and 6 bases, in that order; junction bases with no gene match: 6. The sampling schedule covered blood at baseline, cycle 4 day 1, and cycle 7 day 1. The table came from immunoSEQ multiplex PCR; TCRdb's copy has only in-frame clones and leaves some out. Of around 70,000 clones listed, over 80% were seen once; the top ten hold over 4.5%. With respect to this clone: Its antigen is unidentified.

The chain links TRBV7-2 to TRBJ2-3; 8 nucleotides line up with TRBD2. The receptor was isolated from an adult with an advanced solid tumor such as melanoma, head and neck, liver or kidney cancer. The source was CD4+ or CD8+ T cells sorted from blood, collected in a trial of the OX40 agonist ivuxolimab. CDR3 region: CASSSRTSRDTQYF. The CDR3 nucleotides read TGTGCCAGCAGCTCAAGGACTAGCAGGGATACGCAGTATTTT.